This T cell receptor (beta chain) was sequenced for a study of cytomegalovirus exposure and HLA in healthy donors. Turning to the study itself: Of some 400 genotyped donors, around 76% clustered with self-reported Caucasian donors. Study-level results: Several V segments, TRBV6-2 and TRBV6-3 among them, could not be told apart and were dropped.

With regard to this clone: As yet, its antigen is unknown.

The PCR ran on 60 Vbeta and 13 Jbeta primers. In the source study's methods: Roughly 11 million shared chains were among roughly 81 million unique TCR beta chains counted in a later analysis. The protocol was immunoSEQ multiplex PCR, while the TCRdb copy is restricted to in-frame clones and leaves out a portion. The V and J calls and clone size are taken from that table; D and trimming were inferred from the DNA. The table has fewer than 200,000 clones, about 79% seen once. V gave up 8 bases and J gave up 0 bases, with 14 bases separating them. Germline lookup yields CDR1 SGHTS and CDR2 YDEGEE. This CDR3 is 15 amino acids long. All the people who gave samples were healthy bone marrow donors.

The sequenced material came from PBMCs. The chain joins TRBV5-8 to TRBJ2-2; D may be TRBD1 (6 bases). This clonotype was sampled from a female donor in good health and CMV-seronegative. The chain's CDR3 is CARRNRAANTGELFF. CDR3 in DNA: TGTGCCAGAAGAAACAGGGCCGCGAACACCGGGGAGCTGTTTTTT. The variable domain in full, with the rest retrieved from reference TRBV5-8 and TRBJ2-2, is EAGVTQSPTHLIKTRGQQATLRCSPISGHTSVYWYQQALGLGLQFLLWYDEGEERNRGNFPPRFSGRQFPNYSSELNVNALELEDSALYLCARRNRAANTGELFFGEGSRLTVL.